These 14 T cell receptor beta chains were all obtained from the same sample, sequenced in a study of metastatic and nonmetastatic thyroid tumors. No patient had received any treatment before thyroid surgery. Through MiXCR, TCRdb re-clonotyped the PCR reads. Of some 10,000 clones in the sample, approximately 12% were seen once. Sample: blood. These receptors originate from a female donor with papillary thyroid cancer or a benign thyroid nodule (not recorded which). Some clones in this sample may be carry-over from other donors' samples.

This clone is labeled medium-sized. The chain has TRBV12-3 or TRBV12-4 and TRBJ1-4, with D hard to call. Trimming left V 1 base short and J 1 base short, with 1 base between. The CDR3 has 13 residues. CDR3 sequence reads: CASSLETNEKLFF. The CDR3 DNA is TGTGCCAGCAGTTTAGAAACTAATGAAAAACTGTTTTTT.

The chain uses TRBV13 and TRBJ2-7; D is uncertain. The germline V gene has CDR1 PRHDT and CDR2 FYEKMQ (reference sequence). V was trimmed by 5 bases and J by 3 bases, leaving 11 bases between them. This CDR3 contains 13 residues. In nucleotides, the CDR3 is TGTGCCAGCAGCCCCAGACCTTTCTACGAGCAGTACTTC. Amino acids: CASSPRPFYEQYF.

By its share, this clone is medium-sized. The rearrangement uses TRBV19 and TRBJ1-1, with 9 bases fitting TRBD1. J was trimmed by 2 bases and V by 9 bases; bases with no gene match: 10. CDR3 length: 15 amino acids. Per the germline V gene, CDR1 is LNHDA and CDR2 is SQIVND (reference sequence). CDR3 DNA: TGTGCCAGCTCCTGGCCGGGACAGGGAAACACTGAAGCTTTCTTT. Protein: CASSWPGQGNTEAFF.

At least ten counts were recorded for this clone. This may be a read error: a much more frequent sequence differs by one nucleotide. Other DNA sequences in the same sample also yield this CDR3. V usage is TRBV2 and J usage is TRBJ2-1; TRBD1 agrees at 9 bases. Trimming cost V 6 bases and J 9 bases; bases outside gene matches: 0. The CDR3 extends over 11 amino acids. The germline gives CDR1 SNHLY, CDR2 FYNNEI. CDR3 sequence reads: CASRGQGEQFF. For the CDR3, the DNA is TGTGCCAGCAGGGGACAGGGTGAGCAGTTCTTC.

By share of the sample, this clone is medium-sized (0.01 to 0.1%). The chain links TRBV4-2 to TRBJ2-6; D is perhaps TRBD1 or TRBD2 (5 bases each). Germline-derived CDR1 and CDR2 are LGHNA and YNFKEQ. The CDR3 loop spans 20 amino acids. Trimming left V 4 bases short and J 1 base short, with 23 bases between. CDR3 region: CASSPQSGTVRVSGANVLTF. Written as DNA, the CDR3 is TGTGCCAGCAGCCCCCAAAGTGGGACGGTTAGAGTGTCTGGGGCCAACGTCCTGACTTTC.

By sample share, this clone is medium-sized. The J gene is TRBJ2-2, the V gene TRBV3-1; D is undetermined. Trimming shortened V by 8 bases and J by 4 bases, and 11 bases separated the two germline ends. Germline V CDR1 and CDR2: LGHDT, YNNKEL (reference sequence). The CDR3 runs 13 residues. The CDR3 sequence is CASGWIITGELFF. The CDR3 DNA follows: TGTGCCAGCGGCTGGATTATCACCGGGGAGCTGTTTTTT.

The rearrangement uses TRBV19 and TRBJ2-2; D may be TRBD1 or TRBD2 (7 bases each). The germline V and J ends were trimmed by 6 bases and 5 bases, with 16 bases remaining between them. Germline CDR1 and CDR2: LNHDA and SQIVND (reference sequence). The length of the CDR3 is 15 residues. The CDR3 spells CASRETGRGTGELFF. The CDR3 DNA reads as TGTGCCAGTAGAGAGACAGGGAGGGGGACCGGGGAGCTGTTTTTT.

By share, this clone counts as medium-sized (0.01 to 0.1%). The chain employs TRBV12-3 or TRBV12-4 and TRBJ2-3; D is tentatively TRBD1 or TRBD2 (6 bases each). This CDR3 has 16 residues. V was clipped by 5 bases and J by 2 bases, with 17 bases between them. The CDR3 DNA reads as TGTGCCAGCAGTCCGCTAGCGTGGGGGCTCACAGATACGCAGTATTTT. It specifies CASSPLAWGLTDTQYF.

This clone has at least ten counts. This chain links TRBV20-1 with TRBJ2-7; 7 positions match TRBD1. The germline gives CDR1 DFQATT, CDR2 SNEGSKA (reference sequence). Unmatched junction bases numbered 9, after V lost 1 base and J lost 3 bases. The CDR3 totals 15 residues. CDR3: CSARGPGQIYYEQYF. The CDR3 DNA sequence: TGCAGTGCTAGAGGCCCGGGACAGATATACTACGAGCAGTACTTC.

In this sample, this clone turned up many times. This chain connects TRBV13 to TRBJ2-3; 9 bases fit TRBD2. V gave up 5 bases and J gave up 5 bases; unmatched junction bases: 5. This CDR3 has 14 amino acids. Germline-derived CDR1 and CDR2 are PRHDT and FYEKMQ (reference sequence). CDR3 sequence: CASSTGLAQDTQYF. CDR3 bases: TGTGCCAGCAGCACCGGACTAGCGCAAGATACGCAGTATTTT.

This clone is medium-sized. The chain carries TRBV6-1 and TRBJ1-6, with a weak D call TRBD1 (5 bases). The CDR3 is 14 amino acids. Trimming cost V 1 base and J 7 bases, with 8 bases left between them. Germline lookup yields CDR1 MNHNS and CDR2 SASEGT. CDR3 region: CASSEGWTNSPLHF. The CDR3 coding sequence is TGTGCCAGCAGTGAAGGGTGGACAAATTCACCCCTCCACTTT.

This clone was recorded a few times. V gene TRBV19 combines with J gene TRBJ2-3; D possibly corresponds to TRBD1 (5 bases). Germline assignment: CDR1 LNHDA and CDR2 SQIVND (reference sequence). CDR3 length: 15 residues. CDR3 sequence: CEGSIVQGSTDTQYF. The DNA for the CDR3 is TGTGAAGGTAGTATAGTTCAGGGTAGCACAGATACGCAGTATTTT.

This clone ranks as medium-sized. The chain employs TRBV12-3 or TRBV12-4 and TRBJ2-3; 10 bases map to TRBD2. V shed 5 bases and J 4 bases; nucleotides not matched to a gene: 9. The CDR3 loop spans 16 amino acids. CDR3 DNA sequence: TGTGCCAGCAGTGAGGGGCTAGCGGGAGCACCAGATACGCAGTATTTT. Translation: CASSEGLAGAPDTQYF.

This clone ranks as medium-sized. This sequence joins TRBV6-1 and TRBJ2-7; 7 bases line up with TRBD1. The CDR3 consists of 14 residues. Per germline, CDR1 MNHNS and CDR2 SASEGT. Unmatched junction bases numbered 7, after V lost 5 bases and J lost 3 bases. DNA of the CDR3: TGTGCCAGCAGTCCCGGGACAGTGATCTACGAGCAGTACTTC. Residues: CASSPGTVIYEQYF.